This TCR beta chain is drawn from a study of beta chain features in type 1 diabetes. Note on this clone: The antigen is undetermined.

Study-wide points: The study found moderately but significantly shorter TCRB CDR3s in all four CD4+ subsets of Type 1 diabetes patients.

Every bit of the isolated RNA underwent reverse transcription, so sequencing read expressed TCRB transcripts. Method: immunoSEQ multiplex PCR; TCRdb's copy keeps in-frame clones and lacks some. Of roughly 41,000 clones listed, around 45% are singletons. The CDR3 consists of 13 residues. CDR1 is SQVTM and CDR2 is ANQGSEA in the germline V gene. Between the trimmed V and J ends, which lost 7 bases and 4 bases, there was a span of 13 bases. This rearrangement joins TRBV29-1 to TRBJ2-2; D possibly corresponds to TRBD2 (6 bases). This receptor was obtained from a woman between 18 and 29 years old in good health. The sequencing input was central memory CD4+ T cells from blood. This CDR3 reads CSGRRAGTGELFF. In DNA, the CDR3 is TGCAGCGGCCGGAGGGCTGGCACCGGGGAGCTGTTTTTT.